The 25 T cell receptor beta chains listed next were all sequenced from one sample in a study of shared clonotypes between healthy human individuals. Here immunoSEQ multiplex PCR was the method, and the copy in TCRdb shows in-frame clones only, minus some. The sample includes 400,000 to 600,000 clones, roughly 95% of them seen just once. The sequencing sample was made of naive CD4+ T cells sorted from blood. Subset of the sample: CD45RA+ positively selected. All receptors come from a woman between 25 and 40 years old in good health.

This rearrangement joins TRBV10-1 to TRBJ1-2; D perhaps matches TRBD1 (6 bases). Germline V gives CDR1 WNHNN, CDR2 SYGVQD (reference sequence). Trimming pared 2 bases from V and 4 bases from J, leaving 14 bases between. The CDR3 has 15 amino acids. This CDR3 is CASSESGQPLYGYTF. The CDR3, as DNA: TGCGCCAGCAGTGAGAGTGGACAGCCCCTCTATGGCTACACCTTC.

CDR3 coding DNA: TGTGCCAGCAGTTTGGGCGGGAGGGCCATCTCCAATGAGCAGTTCTTC. Protein sequence: CASSLGGRAISNEQFF. V usage is TRBV28 and J usage is TRBJ2-1, with 9 bases matching TRBD2. The V gene end was trimmed by 3 bases and the J gene end by 6 bases; junction bases not matched to a gene: 9. This CDR3 has 16 amino acids. Germline CDR1 and CDR2: MDHEN and SYDVKM. Supplemented by reference TRBV28 and TRBJ2-1, the full variable domain reads DVKVTQSSRYLVKRTGEKVFLECVQDMDHENMFWYRQDPGLGLRLIYFSYDVKMKEKGDIPEGYSVSREKKERFSLILESASTNQTSMYLCASSLGGRAISNEQFFGPGTRLTVL.

The J gene is TRBJ2-2, the V gene TRBV7-9; possible D gene TRBD1, 7 bases. The V end was cut by 4 bases, the J end by 2 bases, with 11 bases between. The length of the CDR3 is 15 residues. Per germline, CDR1 SEHNR and CDR2 FQNEAQ (reference sequence). CDR3 bases: TGTGCCAGCAGCTCGGGGGACAGAAACACCGGGGAGCTGTTTTTT. As protein: CASSSGDRNTGELFF.

The V gene is TRBV5-1, the J gene TRBJ2-1; D gene unclear. The CDR3 loop spans 16 amino acids. CDR1 SGHRS and CDR2 YFSETQ come from the germline V gene. Deletions cut 0 bases from V and 0 bases from J, with 10 bases between. In DNA form, the CDR3 reads TGCGCCAGCAGCTTGGAAGCCCATTACTCCTACAATGAGCAGTTCTTC. It yields the protein CASSLEAHYSYNEQFF.

The chain links TRBV7-9 to TRBJ2-2; perhaps TRBD2 as D (5 bases). Trimming removed 5 bases at V and 1 base at J, with 14 bases between. CDR3 length: 16 residues. Per germline, CDR1 SEHNR and CDR2 FQNEAQ (reference sequence). The CDR3 region has the DNA TGTGCCAGCAGCCAGCCCAGGAGGCGGAACACCGGGGAGCTGTTTTTT. It yields the protein CASSQPRRRNTGELFF.

The chain recombines TRBV9 with TRBJ2-1; D may be TRBD2 (5 bases). This CDR3 is 16 amino acids long. V lost 3 bases to trimming and J lost 0 bases, with 13 bases between them. The germline gives CDR1 SGDLS, CDR2 YYNGEE. The CDR3 loop reads CASSDLTGSSYNEQFF. In DNA form, the CDR3 reads TGTGCCAGCAGCGACCTGACTGGGAGCTCCTACAATGAGCAGTTCTTC.

This sequence joins TRBV5-3 and TRBJ1-3, with D possibly TRBD1 on 5 matching bases. TRBV5-3 counts as an open reading frame of uncertain function. The CDR3 length is 15 residues. Between the trimmed V and J ends, which lost 1 base and 4 bases, there was a span of 12 bases. The CDR3 protein is CARSLRDCHGNTIYF. CDR3 in DNA: TGTGCCAGAAGCTTGAGGGACTGTCACGGAAACACCATATATTTT.

The CDR3 here is CASRAGLAGEETQYF. The CDR3 DNA reads TGTGCCAGCAGGGCGGGACTAGCGGGAGAAGAGACCCAGTACTTC. The chain combines TRBV28 with TRBJ2-5; 14 bases agree with TRBD2. This CDR3 is 15 amino acids long. Germline loops: CDR1 MDHEN, CDR2 SYDVKM. V shed 6 bases, J shed 3 bases, and the junction held 3 bases outside the gene matches.

The chain couples TRBV28 to TRBJ1-2; 7 nucleotides align to TRBD1. The germline gives CDR1 MDHEN, CDR2 SYDVKM. Trimming cost V 6 bases and J 2 bases; bases outside gene matches: 3. This CDR3 is 13 amino acids long. The CDR3 DNA reads as TGTGCCAGCAGGCCAGGGGGGAACTATGGCTACACCTTC. It specifies CASRPGGNYGYTF.

The J gene is TRBJ1-1, the V gene TRBV7-6, with a tentative D call TRBD1 (5 bases). Trimming cost V 1 base and J 3 bases, with 9 bases left between them. CDR1 is SGHVS and CDR2 is FNYEAQ in the germline V gene. The CDR3 runs 14 residues. CDR3 coding DNA: TGTGCCAGCAGCTTAGTGGGGGTGGACACTGAAGCTTTCTTT. This sequence encodes CASSLVGVDTEAFF.

This clone was observed a single time. This sequence joins TRBV13 and TRBJ2-2; D uncertain. Germline lookup yields CDR1 PRHDT and CDR2 FYEKMQ (reference sequence). Trimming removed 2 bases from V and 6 bases from J, with 16 bases in between. This CDR3 is 16 amino acids long. The CDR3 DNA is TGTGCCAGCAGCTTATACGCCAGCTATACGGCCGGGGAGCTGTTTTTT. This codes for CASSLYASYTAGELFF.

Comment on this clone: This sample includes further DNA sequences coding for the same CDR3. The chain carries TRBV5-1 and TRBJ1-2, with D possibly matching TRBD1 (6 bases). Germline loops: CDR1 SGHRS, CDR2 YFSETQ. The CDR3 has 13 amino acids. V was clipped by 4 bases and J by 4 bases, with 11 bases between them. The CDR3 is CASSRTASYGYTF. The CDR3 DNA is TGCGCCAGCAGCAGGACAGCTTCCTATGGCTACACCTTC.

The chain combines TRBV28 with TRBJ2-7; no clear D gene. The CDR3 has 14 amino acids. V was pared by 2 bases and J by 1 base, with 9 bases between. Germline CDR1 is MDHEN and CDR2 is SYDVKM. This CDR3 reads CASSLRAQSYEQYF. CDR3 nucleotides: TGTGCCAGCAGTTTAAGGGCACAATCCTACGAGCAGTACTTC.

The CDR3, as DNA: TGTGCCAGCAGCTTCGATCCATATCAGCCCCAGCATTTT. Amino acids: CASSFDPYQPQHF. This chain links TRBV7-9 with TRBJ1-5; the D is unclear. Germline CDR1 SEHNR, CDR2 FQNEAQ (reference sequence). Trimming pared 3 bases from V and 5 bases from J, leaving 8 bases between. This CDR3 spans 13 amino acids.

The chain carries TRBV23-1 and TRBJ1-2; D is unresolved. TRBV23-1 is noted as an ORF with a role that remains uncertain. CDR3 length: 17 amino acids. Between the trimmed V and J ends, which lost 0 bases and 2 bases, there was a span of 16 bases. The CDR3 DNA follows: TGCGCCAGCAGTCAATCGGGCGATCGGGCTAGAAACTATGGCTACACCTTC. Translated, it gives CASSQSGDRARNYGYTF.

The chain recombines TRBV19 with TRBJ1-1, with 9 bases that match TRBD1. After removal of 4 bases from V and 5 bases from J, the junction contained 8 bases not matched to a gene. In germline, CDR1 is LNHDA, CDR2 SQIVND (reference sequence). The CDR3 sequence is 15 residues long. The CDR3 coding sequence is TGTGCCAGTAGTACGACAGGGGGAGTCGGAACTGAAGCTTTCTTT. Its protein is CASSTTGGVGTEAFF.

The chain recombines TRBV5-1 with TRBJ2-7; 10 nucleotides align to TRBD1. The ends lost 3 bases at V and 0 bases at J; junction bases unmatched: 6. The CDR3 sequence is 16 residues long. CDR1 is SGHRS and CDR2 is YFSETQ in the germline V gene. The CDR3 is CASSSSGDRGSYEQYF. For the CDR3, the DNA is TGCGCCAGCAGCTCCAGCGGGGACAGGGGCTCCTACGAGCAGTACTTC.

This clone was observed a single time. The chain combines TRBV4-1 with TRBJ2-7; a weak D match, TRBD1 (5 bases). The V gene lost 1 base and the J gene lost 2 bases, with 12 bases spanning the gap. The CDR3 extends over 15 amino acids. Germline loops: CDR1 MGHRA, CDR2 YSYEKL. In nucleotides, the CDR3 is TGCGCCAGCAGCCAAGTCTGGACACGAGCCTACGAGCAGTACTTC. This codes for CASSQVWTRAYEQYF.

The chain links TRBV5-4 to TRBJ1-2; D possibly corresponds to TRBD1 (5 bases). The germline CDR1 and CDR2 sequences are SGHNT and YYREEE (reference sequence). Trimming cost V 0 bases and J 0 bases, with 12 bases left between them. The CDR3 totals 16 residues. CDR3 sequence reads: CASSLGQRHSNYGYTF. As DNA, the CDR3 is TGTGCCAGCAGCTTGGGACAGAGACACTCTAACTATGGCTACACCTTC.

The V gene is TRBV5-1, the J gene TRBJ1-1, with 7 nucleotides matching TRBD1. With V trimmed by 2 bases and J by 1 base, 5 bases remained unmatched. CDR3 length: 15 residues. Germline assignment: CDR1 SGHRS and CDR2 YFSETQ. CDR3 in DNA: TGCGCCAGCAGCTTAACGACAGGGTCGAACACTGAAGCTTTCTTT. The encoded protein is CASSLTTGSNTEAFF.

J is TRBJ1-2 and V is TRBV27; TRBD1 agrees at 8 bases. Germline-derived CDR1 and CDR2 are MNHEY and SMNVEV (reference sequence). V was clipped by 6 bases and J by 5 bases; unmatched bases: 5. There are 13 residues in the CDR3. In DNA, the CDR3 is TGTGCCAGCAGACTCACAGGGGGGTATGGCTACACCTTC. It specifies CASRLTGGYGYTF.

This clone was counted once. This chain uses TRBV4-1 with TRBJ2-2, with D uncertain. There are 15 residues in the CDR3. Germline V lookup: CDR1 MGHRA, CDR2 YSYEKL. The V and J ends lost 3 bases and 6 bases respectively, with 14 bases between them. CDR3 nucleotides: TGCGCCAGCAGCCAGTATTTTACGGTAGCCGGGGAGCTGTTTTTT. This gives the protein CASSQYFTVAGELFF.

The rearrangement links TRBV11-2 to TRBJ2-7; TRBD1 might be the D (5 bases). V was trimmed by 2 bases and J by 4 bases, leaving 12 bases between them. CDR3 length: 14 amino acids. Per the germline V gene, CDR1 is SGHAT and CDR2 is FQNNGV. CDR3 DNA: TGTGCCAGCAGCTTATCGGACAAAGGTTACGAGCAGTACTTC. It codes for CASSLSDKGYEQYF.

This chain connects TRBV7-9 to TRBJ2-7; D call uncertain. The CDR3 totals 12 residues. The V and J ends lost 5 bases and 2 bases respectively, with 7 bases between them. Germline CDR1 is SEHNR and CDR2 is FQNEAQ (reference sequence). CDR3 DNA sequence: TGTGCCAGCAGCCTAGGTGCCTACGAGCAGTACTTC. Translation: CASSLGAYEQYF.

The table lists this clone with a count of one. This chain links TRBV6-5 with TRBJ2-7; D unresolved. Germline V gives CDR1 MNHEY, CDR2 SVGAGI. This CDR3 comprises 15 residues. V lost 9 bases to trimming and J lost 0 bases, with 18 bases between them. CDR3 coding DNA: TGTGCCAGTGCACCGGCAGGCCCTATCTCCTACGAGCAGTACTTC. Encoded protein: CASAPAGPISYEQYF.